The source of this TCR beta chain is a study of blood T cell repertoires in COVID-19. Turning to the study itself: Acute and convalescent COVID-19 samples came from the United States, Italy and Spain. Nucleic acid was either cDNA or gDNA, and it came from T cells, B-cell-depleted T cells, or PBMCs.

In the original workflow: For nucleated cells, counts were estimated from reference gene primer amplification. Only in-frame clones appear in the TCRdb table, and some are missing; sequencing was by immunoSEQ multiplex PCR. For V, J and clone size, that table is used; D and trimming come from the DNA. The sample includes 150,000 to 200,000 clones, under 90% of them seen just once. The CDR3 is made up of 13 amino acids. With V trimmed by 0 bases and J by 7 bases, 0 bases remained unmatched. Germline V gene data show CDR1 as SGHDT and CDR2 as YYEEEE. The chain joins TRBV5-6 to TRBJ1-2; 10 bases map to TRBD1. The receptor comes from a human donor in a cohort sampled during active COVID-19. Sequencing input: peripheral blood. Here the CDR3 reads CASSLGQGAGYTF. The CDR3 DNA follows: TGTGCCAGCAGCTTGGGACAGGGGGCTGGCTACACCTTC.